These 32 T cell receptor beta chains came from one sample sequenced in a study of Ad26.COV2.S vaccination and SARS-CoV-2 variants. The treatment is: 15 to 20 received Ad26.COV2.S at low or high dose, single or two shots; 5 received placebo; per-sample allocation not given. Collection of the samples took place on day 63 after the first injection of vaccine or placebo. Clones were read by immunoSEQ multiplex PCR, and TCRdb kept only the in-frame ones, dropping some. The table has fewer than 800,000 clones, roughly 90% seen once. This specimen was peripheral blood, taken in a trial of Ad26.COV2.S vaccine versus placebo. These receptor sequences come from a person aged 18-65 years who received the Ad26.COV2.S COVID-19 vaccine or a placebo.

The gene calls are TRBV4-3 and TRBJ1-5; D not resolved. The CDR3 is 14 amino acids. Trimming pared 4 bases from V and 9 bases from J, leaving 16 bases between. Germline CDR1 is LGHNA and CDR2 is YSLEER. CDR3 in DNA: TGCGCCAGCAGCCCCCAATTAGGGATTCGGCCCCAGCATTTT. It yields the protein CASSPQLGIRPQHF.

Only one count was recorded for this clone. The CDR3 nucleotides are TGTGCCAGCAGCTACCCTGGAAACACCATATATTTT. It translates to CASSYPGNTIYF. The chain recombines TRBV7-2 with TRBJ1-3; D uncertain. V dropped 4 bases and J dropped 2 bases, with 3 bases sitting between them. The CDR3 is 12 residues long. Germline CDR1 and CDR2: SGHTA and FQGNSA.

The rearrangement uses TRBV7-2 and TRBJ2-7, with a tentative D call TRBD2 (5 bases). The CDR3 consists of 16 residues. Germline CDR1 reads SGHTA; CDR2 reads FQGNSA. Deletions cut 0 bases from V and 2 bases from J, with 14 bases between. CDR3 DNA: TGTGCCAGCAGCTTAGCCAGTAGCGCGGAAGCCTACGAGCAGTACTTC. Protein: CASSLASSAEAYEQYF.

The CDR3 spells CASSIVRLAGTNTGELFF. The CDR3 DNA sequence: TGTGCCAGTAGTATAGTAAGGCTAGCGGGTACGAACACCGGGGAGCTGTTTTTT. V and J are TRBV19 and TRBJ2-2; 8 bases are shared with TRBD2. The germline V gene encodes CDR1 LNHDA and CDR2 SQIVND (reference sequence). V was clipped by 1 base and J by 0 bases; unmatched bases: 7. The CDR3 is 18 amino acids.

J is TRBJ2-5 and V is TRBV7-7, with D perhaps matching TRBD1 (5 bases). Germline V gene lookup returns CDR1 SSHAT and CDR2 FNYEAQ (reference sequence). Deletions cut 5 bases from V and 1 base from J, with 11 bases between. This CDR3 has 14 amino acids. CDR3 sequence reads: CASSSPGFQETQYF. The CDR3 DNA sequence: TGTGCCAGCAGCAGCCCAGGGTTCCAAGAGACCCAGTACTTC.

The V gene is TRBV5-6, the J gene TRBJ1-1; D is unresolved. Trimming took off 1 base at V and 1 base at J, with 8 bases between the two ends. This CDR3 region has 14 residues. Germline V gives CDR1 SGHDT, CDR2 YYEEEE. The CDR3 here is CASSLTASNTEAFF. Here the CDR3 DNA reads TGTGCCAGCAGCTTGACAGCTTCGAACACTGAAGCTTTCTTT.

The rearrangement links TRBV19 to TRBJ2-2; 9 nucleotides align to TRBD1. Germline values: CDR1 LNHDA, CDR2 SQIVND (reference sequence). The V gene end was trimmed by 4 bases and the J gene end by 9 bases; junction bases not matched to a gene: 6. The CDR3 sequence is 14 residues long. The CDR3 here is CASSTTGGPWELFF. Here the CDR3 DNA reads TGTGCCAGTAGTACCACAGGGGGCCCTTGGGAGCTGTTTTTT.

This sequence joins TRBV2 and TRBJ2-5; D may correspond to TRBD1 or TRBD2 (5 bases each). CDR1 is SNHLY and CDR2 is FYNNEI in the germline V gene. Trimming removed 7 bases from V and 2 bases from J, with 17 bases in between. CDR3 length: 15 residues. CDR3 nucleotide sequence: TGTGCCAGCAACTTGGACCGGGACCCTCAAGAGACCCAGTACTTC. This gives the protein CASNLDRDPQETQYF.

The chain joins TRBV7-9 to TRBJ2-2, with D perhaps TRBD2 (7 bases). The CDR3 spans 19 residues. Germline V gives CDR1 SEHNR, CDR2 FQNEAQ (reference sequence). The V end lost 4 bases, the J end lost 6 bases, and 27 bases lay between the germline ends. CDR3 sequence (DNA): TGTGCCAGCAGCTCCTACGCTAGCTTCCTCGGGGGGCTACCCGGGGAGCTGTTTTTT. This sequence encodes CASSSYASFLGGLPGELFF.

Regarding this clone: This sample also contains other DNA sequences that code for the same CDR3. The J gene is TRBJ2-7, the V gene TRBV24-1; D is undetermined. In germline, CDR1 is KGHDR, CDR2 SFDVKD. This CDR3 has 11 residues. With 3 bases removed from V and 4 bases from J, the gap between germline ends came to 3 bases. The CDR3 is CATSDRYEQYF. The CDR3 DNA sequence: TGTGCCACCAGTGATCGATACGAGCAGTACTTC.

As concerns this clone: Other nucleotide sequences in the sample specify the same CDR3. The chain uses TRBV6-5 and TRBJ2-7; the match to TRBD2 covers 10 bases. Trimming at V came to 6 bases and at J to 1 base, leaving 3 bases not matched to a gene. The length of the CDR3 is 14 residues. Germline V gene lookup returns CDR1 MNHEY and CDR2 SVGAGI. The CDR3 nucleotides read TGTGCCAGCAGCCGGACTAGCGGTTCCTACGAGCAGTACTTC. It codes for CASSRTSGSYEQYF.

The rearrangement links TRBV7-9 to TRBJ2-7; either TRBD1 or TRBD2 may fit D (5 bases each). V was clipped by 5 bases and J by 10 bases, with 24 bases between them. CDR1 and CDR2 (germline): SEHNR, FQNEAQ (reference sequence). The CDR3 spans 15 residues. As DNA, the CDR3 is TGTGCCAGCAGCCCGGGGCCGGGAACTTACCCTTTCCAGTACTTC. It translates to CASSPGPGTYPFQYF.

This sequence joins TRBV12-5 and TRBJ2-2; 8 bases agree with TRBD2. This CDR3 region has 18 residues. Per the germline V gene, CDR1 is LGHNT and CDR2 is FRNRAP. V shed 4 bases and J 0 bases; nucleotides not matched to a gene: 10. The CDR3 DNA reads TGTGCTAGTGGTTATTTTCACGGTAGCGGGGCGAACACCGGGGAGCTGTTTTTT. Translating it yields CASGYFHGSGANTGELFF.

This chain uses TRBV6-5 with TRBJ2-7; D is ambiguous. The CDR3 consists of 12 residues. Germline lookup yields CDR1 MNHEY and CDR2 SVGAGI. The germline V and J ends were trimmed by 7 bases and 1 base, with 8 bases remaining between them. CDR3 sequence (DNA): TGTGCCAGCAAAGGCCCGTCCTACGAGCAGTACTTC. Translating gives CASKGPSYEQYF.

The chain links TRBV30 to TRBJ2-3; 8 positions agree with TRBD2. This CDR3 contains 14 residues. CDR1 and CDR2 from the germline V gene are GTSNPN and SVGIG (reference sequence). V lost 2 bases and J lost 5; bases outside the gene matches: 6. The CDR3 DNA sequence: TGTGCCTGGAGTTCCGGGGGGGCAGGAGATACGCAGTATTTT. Translating it yields CAWSSGGAGDTQYF.

The gene calls are TRBV4-2 and TRBJ2-3; D is unclear. From germline, CDR1 is LGHNA and CDR2 YNFKEQ. The CDR3 consists of 14 residues. The V and J ends lost 4 bases and 1 base respectively, with 9 bases between them. CDR3 DNA sequence: TGTGCCAGCAGCCCCCCGCTCGGCACAGATACGCAGTATTTT. This sequence encodes CASSPPLGTDTQYF.

The genes are TRBV7-2 and TRBJ2-3, with D perhaps TRBD1 (5 bases). V was trimmed by 3 bases and J by 2 bases, leaving 9 bases between them. This CDR3 is built from 14 residues. Germline V gene data show CDR1 as SGHTA and CDR2 as FQGNSA. As DNA, the CDR3 is TGTGCCAGCAGCTTTAGACAGCTCACAGATACGCAGTATTTT. Its protein product is CASSFRQLTDTQYF.

The chain links TRBV19 to TRBJ1-1; D uncertain. V lost 3 bases to trimming and J lost 0 bases, with 5 bases between them. From germline, CDR1 is LNHDA and CDR2 SQIVND (reference sequence). CDR3 size: 13 residues. The CDR3 region has the DNA TGTGCCAGTAGTATCTACATGAACACTGAAGCTTTCTTT. Its protein product is CASSIYMNTEAFF.

V gene TRBV15 combines with J gene TRBJ1-5; D uncertain. V lost 5 bases and J 15 bases, leaving 17 bases between the germline ends. CDR1 is LNHNV, CDR2 YYDKDF, per germline (reference sequence). This CDR3 is 12 amino acids long. CDR3 nucleotides: TGTGCCACCAGCGGACCCCGGGTTGCTAGGCATTTT. This translates into CATSGPRVARHF.

This clone has more than one count but fewer than ten. The rearrangement uses TRBV18 and TRBJ2-7; D is unresolved. The CDR3 is 13 amino acids. V was shortened by 4 bases and J by 4 bases, with 11 bases between the two germline ends. The germline CDR1 and CDR2 sequences are KGHSH and LQKENI. CDR3 sequence: CASSQGIAYEQYF. CDR3 nucleotides: TGTGCCAGCTCACAGGGAATCGCTTACGAGCAGTACTTC.

The chain couples TRBV5-1 to TRBJ2-7; 9 positions match TRBD1. The germline V gene has CDR1 SGHRS and CDR2 YFSETQ. This CDR3 is built from 14 residues. J gave up 3 bases and V 4 bases, and 5 bases lay outside the gene matches. Here the CDR3 reads CASSPTGGFYEQYF. The CDR3 DNA reads TGCGCCAGCAGCCCGACAGGGGGGTTCTACGAGCAGTACTTC.

This clone showed up just once. The chain combines TRBV11-2 with TRBJ2-7, with 7 bases lining up with TRBD1. Germline CDR1 is SGHAT and CDR2 is FQNNGV. The ends lost 0 bases at V and 3 bases at J; junction bases unmatched: 5. This CDR3 comprises 15 residues. DNA for the CDR3: TGTGCCAGCAGCTTAGATGGGCAGGGGGTCTACGAGCAGTACTTC. It codes for CASSLDGQGVYEQYF.

The chain has TRBV27 and TRBJ1-5; the match to TRBD1 covers 7 bases. There are 17 residues in the CDR3. Looked up from germline, CDR1 is MNHEY and CDR2 is SMNVEV (reference sequence). With V trimmed by 5 bases and J by 1 base, 11 bases remained unmatched. CDR3 loop: CASSPGTGAWSNQPQHF. The CDR3 DNA reads as TGTGCCAGCAGTCCGGGAACAGGGGCTTGGAGCAATCAGCCCCAGCATTTT.

V is TRBV9 and J is TRBJ2-2; D is possibly TRBD1 (5 bases). CDR3 length equals 14 residues. Germline-derived CDR1 and CDR2 are SGDLS and YYNGEE. The V gene lost 1 base and the J gene lost 5 bases, with 9 bases spanning the gap. The chain's CDR3 is CASSVSGQTGELFF. The CDR3, as DNA: TGTGCCAGCAGCGTATCAGGACAAACCGGGGAGCTGTTTTTT.

This chain links TRBV19 with TRBJ1-6, with TRBD1 matching 7 bases. Germline CDR1 and CDR2: LNHDA and SQIVND (reference sequence). With V trimmed by 4 bases and J by 7 bases, 1 base remained unmatched. This CDR3 region has 13 residues. In nucleotides, the CDR3 is TGTGCCAGTAGTAACAGGGGAAATTCACCCCTCCACTTT. Its translation is CASSNRGNSPLHF.

The rearrangement uses TRBV7-2 and TRBJ2-2, with TRBD1 matching over 7 bases. V lost 6 bases and J lost 0; bases outside the gene matches: 7. This CDR3 region has 16 residues. Germline V CDR1 and CDR2: SGHTA, FQGNSA. Here the CDR3 DNA reads TGTGCCAGCAGGGGCCACGGGACAGCGAACACCGGGGAGCTGTTTTTT. It codes for CASRGHGTANTGELFF.

The genes are TRBV18 and TRBJ1-2, with D possibly matching TRBD1 (6 bases). The ends were cut back, 2 bases at V and 0 bases at J, with 10 bases in the middle. The CDR3 has 15 amino acids. Germline CDR1 is KGHSH and CDR2 is LQKENI. CDR3 sequence: CASSPRQEANYGYTF. The DNA of the CDR3 is TGTGCCAGCTCACCAAGACAGGAAGCTAACTATGGCTACACCTTC.

The rearrangement uses TRBV5-1 and TRBJ2-3; 7 bases agree with TRBD1. Per germline, CDR1 SGHRS and CDR2 YFSETQ. CDR3 size: 16 residues. With V trimmed by 0 bases and J by 4 bases, 8 bases remained unmatched. The DNA for the CDR3 is TGCGCCAGCAGCTTGGCCGTGACAGGGAATTCAGATACGCAGTATTTT. Its translation is CASSLAVTGNSDTQYF. Full variable domain (outside the CDR3, taken from reference TRBV5-1 and TRBJ2-3): KAGVTQTPRYLIKTRGQQVTLSCSPISGHRSVSWYQQTPGQGLQFLFEYFSETQRNKGNFPGRFSGRQFSNSRSEMNVSTLELGDSALYLCASSLAVTGNSDTQYFGPGTRLTVL.

CDR3 coding DNA: TGTGCCAGCAGTTACTCGAGAGCCGCTCCATACGAGCAGTACTTC. Translation: CASSYSRAAPYEQYF. V gene TRBV6-5 combines with J gene TRBJ2-7, with unresolved D. Germline assignment: CDR1 MNHEY and CDR2 SVGAGI. V was pared by 0 bases and J by 4 bases, with 13 bases between. The CDR3 has 15 residues.

The chain is built from TRBV24-1 and TRBJ1-5, with TRBD1 matching 10 bases. Germline V gene lookup returns CDR1 KGHDR and CDR2 SFDVKD. The V and J ends lost 9 bases and 5 bases, in that order; junction bases with no gene match: 0. The length of the CDR3 is 12 residues. CDR3 DNA sequence: TGTGCCACCGGACAGGGGGATCAGCCCCAGCATTTT. Its translation is CATGQGDQPQHF.

The rearrangement links TRBV5-1 to TRBJ2-1, with D possibly being TRBD1 or TRBD2 (5 bases each). Germline CDR1 is SGHRS and CDR2 is YFSETQ. The CDR3 consists of 15 residues. Trimming stripped 3 bases from V and 2 bases from J, with 12 bases between. CDR3 sequence reads: CASSSGTPTYNEQFF. The CDR3 region has the DNA TGCGCCAGCAGCTCCGGGACCCCTACCTACAATGAGCAGTTCTTC.

This clone appeared a single time. V gene TRBV7-9 combines with J gene TRBJ2-5; possibly TRBD2 for D (5 bases). Germline CDR1 is SEHNR and CDR2 is FQNEAQ (reference sequence). Trimming took 3 bases from V and 5 from J, leaving 13 bases between them. This CDR3 spans 14 amino acids. CDR3 bases: TGTGCCAGCAGCTTGGGGTCTAGGAGGGAGACCCAGTACTTC. It translates to CASSLGSRRETQYF.